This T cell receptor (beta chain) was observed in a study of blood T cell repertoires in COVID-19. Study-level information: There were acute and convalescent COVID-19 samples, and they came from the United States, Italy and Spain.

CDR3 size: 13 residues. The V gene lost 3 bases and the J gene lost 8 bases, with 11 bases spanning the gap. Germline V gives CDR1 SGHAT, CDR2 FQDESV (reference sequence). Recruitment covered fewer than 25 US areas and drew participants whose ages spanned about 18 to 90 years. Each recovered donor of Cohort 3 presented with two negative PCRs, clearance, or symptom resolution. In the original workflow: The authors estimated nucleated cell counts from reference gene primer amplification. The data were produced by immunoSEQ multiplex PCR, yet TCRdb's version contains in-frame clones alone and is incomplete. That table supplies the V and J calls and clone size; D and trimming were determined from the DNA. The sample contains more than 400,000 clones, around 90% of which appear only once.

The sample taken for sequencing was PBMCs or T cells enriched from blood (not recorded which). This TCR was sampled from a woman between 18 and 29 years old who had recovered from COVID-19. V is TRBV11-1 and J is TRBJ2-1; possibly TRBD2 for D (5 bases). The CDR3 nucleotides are TGTGCCAGCAGCTTTCTCGGACTGGATGAGCAGTTCTTC. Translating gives CASSFLGLDEQFF.